The entry that follows covers one T cell receptor delta chain sequence. The target antigen is unknown. Alphabeta T cells were depleted, then CD3+ Vdelta1+ Vdelta2- thymocytes were FACS-sorted. Between roughly 97% and 99.6% of sorted thymocytes were Vdelta1+. The data derive from a study of Vδ1+ human thymocytes. Notes on the study in general: Around 20% of thymic delta-chain sequences were Vdelta2, with few Vdelta3, unlike blood Vdelta1+ controls. Thymic TRG and TRD repertoires appeared highly polyclonal, with Gaussian CDR3 length distributions. Bulk repertoire data may be misinterpreted because of unexpected Vdelta2 sequences.

Sequences come from RNA converted to cDNA by reverse transcription. The CDR3 regions were amplified by multiplex PCR from V-gene primers to a constant-region primer. TCRdb redid the clone calls on the multiplex PCR reads with CATT. The data contain some 55,000 delta-chain clones, roughly 15% of them seen just once; the ten biggest clones take up under 0.6%. This CDR3 contains 18 residues. The V end lost 1 base, the J end lost 7 bases, and 25 bases lay between the germline ends. CDR1 TSWWSYY and CDR2 QGS come from the germline V gene. The chain links TRDV1 to TRDJ1; D might be TRDD3 (6 bases). This sequence originates from a boy younger than two who had congenital heart surgery. The material sequenced was Vdelta1+ gamma-delta thymocytes from the thymus. This sample's subset: FACS-sorted CD3+ TCRalphabeta- TCRVdelta1+ TCRVdelta2- thymocytes. Written as DNA, the CDR3 is TGTGCTCTTGGGGAACACCCGGGTCTGCTGGAGGATACTAGTAAACTCATCTTT. Its protein product is CALGEHPGLLEDTSKLIF.